This TCR beta chain was observed in a study of cytomegalovirus exposure and HLA in healthy donors. Study-wide results and caveats: Subsequent analysis revealed that first-cohort TCR clusters tended to co-occur in the 100 to 150 validation repertoires. Most TCR sequences were seen very rarely across donors, but some public TCRs occurred in many.

To note about this clone: Its antigen is not identified.

CDR3 length equals 14 residues. CDR1 SNHLY and CDR2 FYNNEI come from the germline V gene. J gave up 8 bases and V 4 bases, and 4 bases lay outside the gene matches. Only in-frame clones appear in the TCRdb table, and some are missing; sequencing was by immunoSEQ multiplex PCR. Of 100,000 to 120,000 clones listed, around 86% are singletons. The source is a woman in her late teens or twenties in good health and CMV-seropositive. The V gene is TRBV2, the J gene TRBJ2-2; 10 nucleotides agree with TRBD2. Sequenced input: PBMCs. The CDR3 is CASSALAGKGELFF. In DNA form, the CDR3 reads TGTGCCAGCAGTGCACTAGCGGGGAAAGGGGAGCTGTTTTTT.